This is a list of T cell receptor beta chains from one sample in a study of T cells after yellow fever vaccination. TCRdb recomputed calls from the 5' RACE reads with MiXCR, one row per CDR3 protein. The sample records more than 350,000 distinct CDR3 sequences, 11% being singletons. The starting material was PBMCs, obtained on the day of the first yellow fever vaccination. Receptors originate from a man aged 18 to 30 who received the YFV17D yellow fever vaccine. Both conserved end residues are part of each CDR3. A D gene is named only where the DNA matches it firmly. Some rows mark clone size as missing; the rest say once, few, many or name a class of expanded clone.

TRBV12-3/TRBV12-4	-	many	13	TRBJ1-6	TGTGCCAGCAGCCCCCAAAGGGATTCACCCCTCCACTTT	CASSPQRDSPLHF
TRBV15	TRBD2	few	14	TRBJ2-1	TGTGCCACCAGCATGGGCGGGGGTGGGGATGAGCAGTTCTTC	CATSMGGGGDEQFF
TRBV27	-	few	13	TRBJ1-5	TGTGCCAGCAGTCGGACCGTCGATCAGCCCCAGCATTTT	CASSRTVDQPQHF
TRBV30	-	few	11	TRBJ2-5	TGTGCCTGGAGTCATCGGGAGACCCAGTACTTC	CAWSHRETQYF
TRBV3-1	-	few	15	TRBJ2-7	TGTGCCAGCAGCGAGGACCTTCCTCCCTCCTACGAGCAGTACTTC	CASSEDLPPSYEQYF
TRBV7-2	TRBD2	few	12	TRBJ2-4	TGTGCCAGCAGCAAGAGCGGGGGGGCCCTCTACTTC	CASSKSGGALYF
TRBV4-1	-	many	15	TRBJ2-5	TGCGCCAGCAGCCAAGTATTCGGGCTAGGGGAGACCCAGTACTTC	CASSQVFGLGETQYF
TRBV9	-	-	14	TRBJ2-1	TGTGCCAGCAGCGTATCGGCAGCCTACAATGAGCAGTTCTTC	CASSVSAAYNEQFF
TRBV5-1	TRBD2	few	18	TRBJ2-1	TGCGCCAGCAGCTTGGGACTAGCGGGGGGGGACTCCTACAATGAGCAGTTCTTC	CASSLGLAGGDSYNEQFF
TRBV6-1	-	many	16	TRBJ1-2	TGTGCCAGCAGCTCCGGTTCGGGCAGGCTCGGGGATGGCTACACCTTC	CASSSGSGRLGDGYTF
TRBV7-2	TRBD2	-	15	TRBJ2-3	TGTGCCAGCAGCTTACGGGGGACTAGCGGGGGAACGCAGTATTTT	CASSLRGTSGGTQYF
TRBV5-4	TRBD1	-	19	TRBJ1-1	TGTGCCAGCAGCTTGGGACAGGGGATGGGTTTAATTCCGAACACTGAAGCTTTCTTT	CASSLGQGMGLIPNTEAFF
TRBV6-1	-	-	15	TRBJ1-3	TGTGCCAGCAGTGCAAGTCGGGGTTCTGGAAACACCATATATTTT	CASSASRGSGNTIYF
TRBV11-2	TRBD2	-	18	TRBJ2-5	TGTGCCAGCAGCTCCCCCGGCGGTAGCGGGGGGGCCGTGGAGACCCAGTACTTC	CASSSPGGSGGAVETQYF
TRBV3-1	-	-	14	TRBJ2-2	TGTGCCAGCAGCCACCACGGGGGTACCGGGGAGCTGTTTTTT	CASSHHGGTGELFF
TRBV7-2	-	-	14	TRBJ2-7	TGTGCCAGCAGCTTCTTTCAGGGGGGATACGAGCAGTACTTC	CASSFFQGGYEQYF
TRBV12-3/TRBV12-4	-	-	13	TRBJ1-2	TGTGCCAGCAGTTTAAACAGGATCTATGGCTACACCTTC	CASSLNRIYGYTF
TRBV4-2	-	few	18	TRBJ2-3	TGTGCCAGCAGCCAAGAGCTAACATACGGGGCCCCAACAGATACGCAGTATTTT	CASSQELTYGAPTDTQYF
TRBV20-1	TRBD1	many	11	TRBJ2-1	TGCAGCCCCGGACAGGGTAATGAGCAGTTCTTC	CSPGQGNEQFF
TRBV4-3	-	-	13	TRBJ2-3	TGCGCCAGCAGCCAGTCAGAGCAAGATACGCAGTATTTT	CASSQSEQDTQYF
TRBV7-9	-	few	15	TRBJ1-1	TGTGCCAGCAGCTCCCCTTATCGGGGGCACTCTGAAGCTTTCTTT	CASSSPYRGHSEAFF
TRBV7-2	TRBD2	few	15	TRBJ2-7	TGTGCCAGCAGCTTTAGCGGGGGTGACCCTCGGGAGCAGTACTTC	CASSFSGGDPREQYF
TRBV14	-	few	15	TRBJ1-5	TGTGCCAGCAGCCTTCTCGGGCCAGGGGATCAGCCCCAGCATTTT	CASSLLGPGDQPQHF
TRBV6-2/TRBV6-3	TRBD2	-	15	TRBJ2-5	TGTGCCAGCAGTTCCTCCGGGGGGAAATTGGAGACCCAGTACTTC	CASSSSGGKLETQYF
TRBV4-1	-	many	14	TRBJ1-2	TGCGCCAGCAGCCGTCCGGACGCCCACTATGGCTACACCTTC	CASSRPDAHYGYTF
TRBV6-5	TRBD2	-	14	TRBJ2-3	TGTGCCAGCAGTTACTTGCGGGGGAAAGATACGCAGTATTTT	CASSYLRGKDTQYF
TRBV7-9	-	few	12	TRBJ2-7	TGTGCCAGCAGCTGGACGGGCTCCGAGCAGTACTTC	CASSWTGSEQYF
TRBV5-5	-	-	15	TRBJ2-7	TGTGCCAGCAGCTTGGAATGGGGGACGTCGGACGAGCAGTACTTC	CASSLEWGTSDEQYF
TRBV10-3	-	-	12	TRBJ1-1	TGTGCCATCAGTGAGTCCCTTCGCGAAGCTTTCTTT	CAISESLREAFF
TRBV4-2	-	-	16	TRBJ2-5	TGTGCCAGCAGCCAAGATGGGACCTGGGGGGCGGGGACCCAGTACTTC	CASSQDGTWGAGTQYF
TRBV5-1	TRBD1	-	15	TRBJ2-7	TGCGCCAGCAGCTTAAGCAGGGGGCCCTCCTACGAGCAGTACTTC	CASSLSRGPSYEQYF
TRBV5-1	TRBD2	many	16	TRBJ2-3	TGCGCCAGCAGCTTGGCGCTAGCGGCTAGCACAGATACGCAGTATTTT	CASSLALAASTDTQYF
TRBV6-4	TRBD1	few	15	TRBJ2-4	TGTGCCAGCAGTCAAGGGGTTGGACAGGGAAACATTCAGTACTTC	CASSQGVGQGNIQYF
TRBV25-1	-	many	14	TRBJ2-2	TGTGCCAGCAGTGACATGGGGTGGACCGGGGAGCTGTTTTTT	CASSDMGWTGELFF
TRBV20-1	TRBD2	few	15	TRBJ2-2	TGCAGTGCTAGAGATCGGCTAGCGGCGACCGGGGAGCTGTTTTTT	CSARDRLAATGELFF
TRBV30	-	-	14	TRBJ1-1	TGTGCCTGGAGTTTAACAGTTATGAACACTGAAGCTTTCTTT	CAWSLTVMNTEAFF
TRBV7-2	TRBD2	few	15	TRBJ2-5	TGTGCCAGCAGCCCGAGAGCGGGGGCGGAAGAGACCCAGTACTTC	CASSPRAGAEETQYF
TRBV30	-	-	11	TRBJ1-2	TGTGCCTGGAGTGTAATGGGTGGAACCGCCTTC	CAWSVMGGTAF
TRBV18	-	many	13	TRBJ2-5	TGTGCCAGCTCACCCCGTCGTCGTGAGACCCAGTACTTC	CASSPRRRETQYF
TRBV5-1	-	-	16	TRBJ2-1	TGCGCCAGCAGCCCCATGGGGGAAAGCTCCTACAATGAGCAGTTCTTC	CASSPMGESSYNEQFF
TRBV29-1	-	-	11	TRBJ2-7	TGCAGCCTCCTCGTTGGGTACGAGCAGTACTTC	CSLLVGYEQYF
TRBV12-3/TRBV12-4	TRBD2	-	14	TRBJ2-3	TGTGCCAGCAGTTTAGGGGCTAGCGGGGATACGCAGTATTTT	CASSLGASGDTQYF
TRBV12-3/TRBV12-4	-	few	16	TRBJ1-1	TGTGCCAGCAGTTCTCCGACAGGCGGTAGTGAGACTGAAGCTTTCTTT	CASSSPTGGSETEAFF
TRBV11-2	TRBD1	-	17	TRBJ1-1	TGTGCCAGCAGCTTAGTCGGACAGGGGGCGATTGTAACTGAAGCTTTCTTT	CASSLVGQGAIVTEAFF
TRBV7-2	TRBD1	many	15	TRBJ1-3	TGTGCCAGCAGCTCGAGACCAGGGGGCGGAAACACCATATATTTT	CASSSRPGGGNTIYF
TRBV4-1	-	few	14	TRBJ1-4	TGCGCCAGCAGCCAGTCGTCCTTTAGGGAAAAACTGTTTTTT	CASSQSSFREKLFF
TRBV7-3	TRBD2	many	14	TRBJ2-5	TGTGCCAGCAGCCCAAGCGGGGTTGGAGAGACCCAGTACTTC	CASSPSGVGETQYF
TRBV4-1	-	many	16	TRBJ2-2	TGCGCCAGCAGCCCCCGAGCCCGGGCTAACACCGGGGAGCTGTTTTTT	CASSPRARANTGELFF
TRBV12-3/TRBV12-4	-	-	13	TRBJ2-1	TGTGCCAGCAGGGCTAACCTAGACAGTTGGCCCATTTTC	CASRANLDSWPIF
TRBV29-1	TRBD1	few	14	TRBJ2-1	TGCAGCGCCTGCCGGACAGGGCTCTACAATGAGCAGTTCTTC	CSACRTGLYNEQFF
TRBV6-1	-	-	13	TRBJ2-3	TGTGCCAGTGGGGCAGGGCGGGGAGATACGCAGTATTTT	CASGAGRGDTQYF
TRBV6-1	TRBD1	-	14	TRBJ2-3	TGTGCCAGCCTTAAGGACAGGGGGAAGAATACGCAGTATTTT	CASLKDRGKNTQYF
TRBV12-3/TRBV12-4	-	many	14	TRBJ2-7	TGTGCCAGCAGTCTGGCGGGGCGATCCTTCGAGCAGTACTTC	CASSLAGRSFEQYF
TRBV7-3	-	few	14	TRBJ1-1	TGTGCCAGCAGCTTATCCTCGGCGAACACTGAAGCTTTCTTT	CASSLSSANTEAFF
TRBV18	-	-	14	TRBJ2-5	TGTGCCAGCTCACCACGTTCTGGGAGAGAGACCCAGTACTTC	CASSPRSGRETQYF